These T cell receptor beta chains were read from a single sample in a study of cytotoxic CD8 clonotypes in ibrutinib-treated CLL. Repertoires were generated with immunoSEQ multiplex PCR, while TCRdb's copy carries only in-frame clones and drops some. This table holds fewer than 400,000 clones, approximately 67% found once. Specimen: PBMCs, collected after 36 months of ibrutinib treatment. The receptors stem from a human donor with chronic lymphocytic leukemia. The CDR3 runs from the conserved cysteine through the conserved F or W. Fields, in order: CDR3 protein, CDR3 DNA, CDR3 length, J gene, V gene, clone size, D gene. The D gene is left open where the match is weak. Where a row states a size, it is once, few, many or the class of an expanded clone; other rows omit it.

CASSKRDRVRYGYTF | TGTGCCAGCAGCAAGCGGGACAGGGTACGTTATGGCTACACCTTC | 15 | TRBJ1-2 | TRBV21-1 | - | -
CASSLTGAKQYF | TGTGCCAGCAGCCTGACAGGGGCGAAACAGTACTTC | 12 | TRBJ2-7 | TRBV27 | - | TRBD1
CASAPRGNTIYF | TGTGCCAGCGCCCCCCGGGGAAACACCATATATTTT | 12 | TRBJ1-3 | TRBV2 | - | -
CASSSGGGLGSGANVLTF | TGTGCCAGCAGCTCAGGGGGCGGATTGGGCTCTGGGGCCAACGTCCTGACTTTC | 18 | TRBJ2-6 | TRBV13 | - | TRBD1
CASGWGNYGYTF | TGTGCCAGCGGATGGGGGAACTATGGCTACACCTTC | 12 | TRBJ1-2 | TRBV6-7 | - | -
CASTMFSNTDTQYF | TGTGCCAGCACGATGTTTTCCAACACAGATACGCAGTATTTT | 14 | TRBJ2-3 | TRBV2 | - | -
CASSLSLFNEQFF | TGCGCCAGCAGCCTCTCCCTGTTCAATGAGCAGTTCTTC | 13 | TRBJ2-1 | TRBV5-1 | few | -
CASSAGTGYEQYF | TGTGCCAGCAGCGCCGGGACAGGCTACGAGCAGTACTTC | 13 | TRBJ2-7 | TRBV9 | - | TRBD1
CASSGGSGNEQFF | TGCGCCAGCAGTGGGGGGTCTGGCAATGAGCAGTTCTTC | 13 | TRBJ2-1 | TRBV5-1 | - | -
CASSLNSQETQYF | TGTGCCAGCAGCTTGAACAGCCAAGAGACCCAGTACTTC | 13 | TRBJ2-5 | TRBV7-2 | - | -
CASSPRTRFEQFF | TGTGCCAGCAGCCCCCGGACTAGGTTTGAGCAGTTCTTC | 13 | TRBJ2-1 | TRBV5-6 | - | TRBD2
CASSASVAVAGGYTF | TGTGCCAGCAGCGCATCTGTGGCGGTGGCGGGTGGCTACACCTTC | 15 | TRBJ1-2 | TRBV7-9 | few | -
CASSAEQGFKNIQYF | TGTGCCAGCAGTGCCGAACAGGGTTTCAAAAACATTCAGTACTTC | 15 | TRBJ2-4 | TRBV2 | few | -
CASSLDPGDTDTQYF | TGTGCCAGTAGTTTAGATCCAGGGGACACAGATACGCAGTATTTT | 15 | TRBJ2-3 | TRBV19 | - | -
CASSVGGQGAGSPLHF | TGTGCCAGCAGCGTAGGGGGACAGGGGGCAGGGTCACCCCTCCACTTT | 16 | TRBJ1-6 | TRBV9 | few | TRBD1
CASSITTGGEKLFF | TGTGCCAGTAGTATCACGACAGGGGGGGAAAAACTGTTTTTT | 14 | TRBJ1-4 | TRBV19 | - | TRBD1
CASTWTGNTEAFF | TGTGCCAGCACCTGGACAGGGAACACTGAAGCTTTCTTT | 13 | TRBJ1-1 | TRBV7-2 | - | TRBD1
CATRTSGRKSYEQYF | TGTGCCACCAGGACTAGCGGGAGGAAGTCCTACGAGCAGTACTTC | 15 | TRBJ2-7 | TRBV10-3 | - | TRBD2
CASSARGWSGTQYF | TGTGCCAGCAGCGCAAGAGGGTGGAGCGGGACCCAGTACTTC | 14 | TRBJ2-5 | TRBV9 | few | -
CSVGYSKKSSGNTIYF | TGCAGCGTTGGATACAGTAAGAAGAGCTCTGGAAACACCATATATTTT | 16 | TRBJ1-3 | TRBV29-1 | - | -
CASSFPRGNSPLHF | TGCGCCAGCAGCTTCCCCAGGGGGAATTCACCCCTCCACTTT | 14 | TRBJ1-6 | TRBV4-1 | - | TRBD1
CASSFGAAGGGEQYF | TGTGCCAGCAGCTTCGGGGCAGCTGGGGGCGGCGAGCAGTACTTC | 15 | TRBJ2-7 | TRBV7-6 | - | -
CASSRGLAGVSAQFF | TGTGCCAGCAGTCGAGGACTAGCGGGAGTAAGCGCGCAGTTCTTC | 15 | TRBJ2-1 | TRBV28 | - | TRBD2
CASSLGVGGAAETQYF | TGTGCCAGCAGCTTAGGAGTAGGGGGAGCAGCAGAGACCCAGTACTTC | 16 | TRBJ2-5 | TRBV5-4 | - | -
CASSLVLSPGEQYF | TGCGCCAGCAGCTTGGTTCTCTCTCCGGGGGAGCAGTACTTC | 14 | TRBJ2-7 | TRBV5-1 | few | -
CASSPNLARAGGQYF | TGTGCCAGCAGTCCGAACCTGGCCCGCGCAGGTGGGCAGTACTTC | 15 | TRBJ2-7 | TRBV27 | - | -
CASGLITGSSYNEQFF | TGTGCTAGTGGTTTGATTACAGGGAGCTCCTACAATGAGCAGTTCTTC | 16 | TRBJ2-1 | TRBV12-5 | - | -
CASRPQGATSTDTQYF | TGCGCCAGCAGACCGCAGGGGGCCACTAGCACAGATACGCAGTATTTT | 16 | TRBJ2-3 | TRBV5-1 | - | TRBD1
CASSLSSSLAYEQYF | TGTGCCAGCAGCTTATCCAGTAGCTTAGCCTACGAGCAGTACTTC | 15 | TRBJ2-7 | TRBV11-2 | - | -
CASRKREAYNEQFF | TGTGCCAGCAGAAAGCGGGAGGCTTACAATGAGCAGTTCTTC | 14 | TRBJ2-1 | TRBV7-9 | - | TRBD2
CASSVATGELFF | TGTGCCAGCAGCGTAGCAACCGGGGAGCTGTTTTTT | 12 | TRBJ2-2 | TRBV9 | - | -
CASSQATSGFYEQYF | TGCGCCAGCAGCCAAGCAACTAGCGGCTTCTACGAGCAGTACTTC | 15 | TRBJ2-7 | TRBV4-1 | few | TRBD2
CASSLFTRSADTQYF | TGTGCCAGCAGTTTATTTACCAGGAGCGCAGATACGCAGTATTTT | 15 | TRBJ2-3 | TRBV27 | few | -
CASSSGQGVTNEKLFF | TGTGCCAGCAGCTCGGGACAGGGAGTAACTAATGAAAAACTGTTTTTT | 16 | TRBJ1-4 | TRBV11-2 | - | TRBD1
CASSHTGTGGPYEQYF | TGCGCCAGCAGCCATACCGGGACAGGGGGACCCTACGAGCAGTACTTC | 16 | TRBJ2-7 | TRBV4-1 | few | TRBD1
CATSPFAAGSEGDTQYF | TGTGCCACCAGTCCATTTGCCGCGGGCAGCGAGGGAGATACGCAGTATTTT | 17 | TRBJ2-3 | TRBV15 | - | -
CASSLEVGVYEQYF | TGTGCCAGCAGCTTAGAAGTCGGGGTCTACGAGCAGTACTTC | 14 | TRBJ2-7 | TRBV7-2 | - | -
CASSFRGHEQYF | TGTGCCAGCAGCTTCCGGGGGCACGAGCAGTACTTC | 12 | TRBJ2-7 | TRBV7-9 | once | -
CASSPGQVSYEQYF | TGTGCCAGCAGCCCCGGACAGGTCTCCTACGAGCAGTACTTC | 14 | TRBJ2-7 | TRBV7-2 | few | TRBD1
CASSHDPGSHEQYF | TGTGCCAGCAGCCACGACCCCGGGTCCCACGAGCAGTACTTC | 14 | TRBJ2-7 | TRBV2 | - | -
CATSRVAGMLIEQYF | TGTGCCACCAGCAGAGTAGCGGGGATGCTCATCGAGCAGTACTTC | 15 | TRBJ2-7 | TRBV15 | - | TRBD2
CASSAAPHSSEKLFF | TGTGCCAGCAGCGCCGCACCCCATAGCAGCGAAAAACTGTTTTTT | 15 | TRBJ1-4 | TRBV9 | - | -
CASSLSNWGLRTYEQYF | TGTGCCAGCAGCTTATCCAACTGGGGACTAAGGACCTACGAGCAGTACTTC | 17 | TRBJ2-7 | TRBV7-9 | - | TRBD2
CSVDLAGVYNEQFF | TGCAGCGTTGATCTAGCGGGAGTCTACAATGAGCAGTTCTTC | 14 | TRBJ2-1 | TRBV29-1 | - | TRBD2
CATSSRRSAEAFF | TGTGCCACCAGCTCCCGGAGGTCCGCTGAAGCTTTCTTT | 13 | TRBJ1-1 | TRBV15 | few | -
CASSLRSTGELFF | TGTGCCAGCAGCTTAAGGAGTACCGGGGAGCTGTTTTTT | 13 | TRBJ2-2 | TRBV5-5 | - | -
CASSPWRGVYNEQFF | TGTGCCAGCAGCCCCTGGCGGGGGGTGTACAATGAGCAGTTCTTC | 15 | TRBJ2-1 | TRBV7-8 | - | TRBD2
CASSPDRGHYEQYF | TGCGCCAGCAGCCCGGACAGGGGGCACTACGAGCAGTACTTC | 14 | TRBJ2-7 | TRBV4-1 | - | TRBD1
CASSLEEGASYEQYF | TGTGCCAGCAGCTTAGAAGAGGGAGCCTCCTACGAGCAGTACTTC | 15 | TRBJ2-7 | TRBV7-2 | - | -
CASSPQRTGVVLTF | TGTGCCAGCTCACCCCAGCGGACAGGGGTCGTCCTGACTTTC | 14 | TRBJ2-6 | TRBV18 | - | TRBD1
CASSFGTDGEAFF | TGCGCCAGCAGCTTTGGGACAGACGGTGAAGCTTTCTTT | 13 | TRBJ1-1 | TRBV4-3 | - | TRBD1
CASSSPYLDRGPMNTEAFF | TGTGCCAGCAGTTCCCCATACCTCGACAGGGGGCCTATGAACACTGAAGCTTTCTTT | 19 | TRBJ1-1 | TRBV28 | - | TRBD1
CASSRTGAGANVLTF | TGTGCCAGCTCACGCACAGGGGCTGGGGCCAACGTCCTGACTTTC | 15 | TRBJ2-6 | TRBV18 | - | TRBD1